The sequence of this TCR beta chain was determined in a study of Tregs in tolerant kidney transplant recipients. Study-wide results and limits: Findings come from small patient numbers and require larger validation.

The germline V gene encodes CDR1 SGHTA and CDR2 FQGTGA. Trimming pared 5 bases from V and 8 bases from J, leaving 16 bases between. The CDR3 is made up of 14 amino acids. This table comes from immunoSEQ multiplex PCR, and its TCRdb copy is limited to in-frame clones, with some not included. The sample yields some 68,000 clones, roughly 89% seen once. A note on this clone: No antigen is known for it.

Source material: CD4+ T cells from blood. This clonotype was obtained from a human donor in good health. The V gene is TRBV7-3, the J gene TRBJ2-1; perhaps TRBD1 as D (6 bases). CDR3 sequence (DNA): TGTGCCAGCAGCCTCAGCCAGGGGATCGATGAGCAGTTCTTC. Translation gives CASSLSQGIDEQFF.